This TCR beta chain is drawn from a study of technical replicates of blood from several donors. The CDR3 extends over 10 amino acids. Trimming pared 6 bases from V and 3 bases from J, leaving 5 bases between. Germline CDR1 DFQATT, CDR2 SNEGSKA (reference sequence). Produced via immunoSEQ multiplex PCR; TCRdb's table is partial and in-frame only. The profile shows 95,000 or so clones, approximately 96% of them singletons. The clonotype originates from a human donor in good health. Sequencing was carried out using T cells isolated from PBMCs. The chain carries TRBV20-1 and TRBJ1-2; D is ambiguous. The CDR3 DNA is TGCAGTGCCCAGGACTATGGCTACACCTTC. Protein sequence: CSAQDYGYTF.